Listed here are 25 T cell receptor beta chains from one sample, sequenced in a study of patients and donors after allogeneic stem cell transplantation. TCRdb itself ran the RT-PCR reads through MiXCR, one entry per CDR3 protein. This sample yields about 110,000 distinct CDR3 sequences, of which 35% are seen a single time; roughly 27% belongs to the top ten. Sequenced input: blood, either unsorted or a sorted T cell fraction (not recorded which). Every receptor here comes from a human donor who was either an allogeneic HSCT recipient or a stem cell or donor lymphocyte infusion donor (not recorded which). It is not recorded whose cells these are; they may come from a transplant donor.

V gene TRBV20-1 combines with J gene TRBJ1-2, with unresolved D. Germline values: CDR1 DFQATT, CDR2 SNEGSKA (reference sequence). V dropped 6 bases and J dropped 3 bases, with 8 bases sitting between them. The CDR3 is 11 amino acids. The CDR3 sequence is CSAQRDYGYTF. Written as DNA, the CDR3 is TGCAGTGCACAACGGGACTATGGCTACACCTTC.

The chain links TRBV12-3 or TRBV12-4 to TRBJ1-1; D ambiguous. CDR3 length: 13 residues. The V end lost 6 bases, the J end lost 4 bases, and 12 bases lay between the germline ends. CDR3 residues: CASSPDLFTEAFF. The CDR3 nucleotides read TGTGCCAGCAGCCCGGATTTATTCACTGAAGCTTTCTTT.

The chain employs TRBV7-2 and TRBJ2-3; the D is unclear. CDR1 and CDR2 (germline): SGHTA, FQGNSA. This CDR3 is 13 amino acids long. The V gene lost 3 bases and the J gene lost 8 bases, with 12 bases spanning the gap. The CDR3 sequence: CASSFDNPFTQYF. The CDR3 nucleotides are TGTGCCAGCAGCTTCGACAATCCCTTTACGCAGTATTTT.

This clonotype was counted only a few times. The rearrangement joins TRBV5-8 to TRBJ2-1; tentative D call: TRBD2 (5 bases). V lost 0 bases and J lost 8, with 12 bases in between. The CDR3 consists of 14 residues. Germline V gene sequence: CDR1 SGHTS, CDR2 YDEGEE. The CDR3 protein is CASSLASGSDEQFF. The DNA for the CDR3 is TGTGCCAGCAGCTTGGCCTCGGGAAGCGATGAGCAGTTCTTC. The full variable domain, its missing parts supplied by reference TRBV5-8 and TRBJ2-1, is EAGVTQSPTHLIKTRGQQATLRCSPISGHTSVYWYQQALGLGLQFLLWYDEGEERNRGNFPPRFSGRQFPNYSSELNVNALELEDSALYLCASSLASGSDEQFFGPGTRLTVL.

The chain joins TRBV20-1 to TRBJ2-1; 14 nucleotides align to TRBD2. Trimming removed 6 bases from V and 7 bases from J; junction bases left unmatched: 2. This CDR3 is built from 13 residues. Per the germline V gene, CDR1 is DFQATT and CDR2 is SNEGSKA (reference sequence). DNA for the CDR3: TGCAGTGCGCGGACTAGCGGGGGGAATGAGCAGTTCTTC. Its translation is CSARTSGGNEQFF.

This clonotype was recorded a few times. The chain employs TRBV20-1 and TRBJ1-5, with 7 bases aligning to TRBD1. This CDR3 spans 16 amino acids. J lost 2 bases, V lost 6 bases, and 13 bases had no gene match. The germline gives CDR1 DFQATT, CDR2 SNEGSKA (reference sequence). The DNA for the CDR3 is TGCAGTGCACCCCGCGGGGGAGGGGGCGGCAATCAGCCCCAGCATTTT. Amino acid sequence: CSAPRGGGGGNQPQHF.

This clonotype was counted a few times. V is TRBV4-3 and J is TRBJ1-1, with unresolved D. V was trimmed by 1 base and J by 3 bases, leaving 12 bases between them. The germline V gene has CDR1 LGHNA and CDR2 YSLEER. CDR3 length equals 15 residues. The CDR3 DNA is TGCGCCAGCAGCCAAGGCCCCCGGGGATACACTGAAGCTTTCTTT. This codes for CASSQGPRGYTEAFF.

This clonotype was counted a few times. This chain links TRBV7-8 with TRBJ1-5; TRBD1 might be the D (5 bases). Germline loops: CDR1 SGHVS, CDR2 FQNEAQ. Trimming removed 7 bases from V and 5 bases from J, with 12 bases in between. This CDR3 has 13 residues. CDR3 sequence (DNA): TGTGCCAGCACCCGGGACCTAGATCAGCCCCAGCATTTT. It yields the protein CASTRDLDQPQHF.

V is TRBV14 and J is TRBJ2-7; D is unclear. Trimming removed 0 bases at V and 6 bases at J, with 9 bases between. Germline assignment: CDR1 SGHDN and CDR2 FVKESK. The CDR3 sequence is 13 residues long. CDR3: CASSQDLGLEQYF. CDR3 sequence (DNA): TGTGCCAGCAGCCAAGACCTAGGGCTCGAGCAGTACTTC.

This chain connects TRBV4-3 to TRBJ2-1; D may match TRBD1 or TRBD2 (5 bases each). The CDR3 sequence is 12 residues long. The germline CDR1 and CDR2 sequences are LGHNA and YSLEER. V dropped 4 bases and J dropped 10 bases, with 11 bases sitting between them. In DNA form, the CDR3 reads TGCGCCAGCAGCCGGACTTGGGGCGAGCAGTTCTTC. This gives the protein CASSRTWGEQFF.

The V gene is TRBV7-8, the J gene TRBJ2-2, with D perhaps TRBD2 (6 bases). Trimming left V 2 bases short and J 6 bases short, with 13 bases between. Germline CDR1 is SGHVS and CDR2 is FQNEAQ. This CDR3 contains 15 residues. The CDR3 DNA sequence: TGTGCCAGCAGCTTATTCAGTAGCGGAGCCGGGGAGCTGTTTTTT. This translates into CASSLFSSGAGELFF.

This clonotype was recorded a few times. The chain has TRBV5-1 and TRBJ2-3, with D perhaps assigned TRBD1 or TRBD2 (5 bases each). CDR1 SGHRS and CDR2 YFSETQ come from the germline V gene. The V end was cut by 1 base, the J end by 5 bases, with 14 bases between. The CDR3 consists of 15 residues. The DNA of the CDR3 is TGCGCCAGCAGCTTGATCGGGACCGACCAAGATACGCAGTATTTT. Its translation: CASSLIGTDQDTQYF.

The chain joins TRBV7-2 to TRBJ2-6; D is unresolved. V was cut by 6 bases and J by 0 bases, with 15 bases left in between. CDR1 is SGHTA, CDR2 FQGNSA, per germline. The CDR3 contains 17 residues. CDR3 bases: TGTGCCAGCAGACCTCAGCTCTTGAGCTCTGGGGCCAACGTCCTGACTTTC. This translates into CASRPQLLSSGANVLTF.

The chain recombines TRBV4-3 with TRBJ2-4, with 7 positions matching TRBD1. CDR3 length equals 14 residues. The trim removed 2 bases at V and 11 bases at J, leaving 9 bases unmatched. Germline V gives CDR1 LGHNA, CDR2 YSLEER. In DNA form, the CDR3 reads TGCGCCAGCAGCCAACACGACAGGACAGGCGTTCAGTACTTC. Amino acid sequence: CASSQHDRTGVQYF.

This clonotype came up a few times. The chain carries TRBV18 and TRBJ2-1, with a weak D call TRBD2 (5 bases). The CDR3 sequence is 15 residues long. Germline lookup yields CDR1 KGHSH and CDR2 LQKENI. V dropped 3 bases and J dropped 3 bases, with 12 bases sitting between them. In DNA, the CDR3 is TGTGCCAGCTCACCGCTACCGGGATACTACAATGAGCAGTTCTTC. Translated: CASSPLPGYYNEQFF.

This clonotype was observed a handful of times. The J gene is TRBJ1-1, the V gene TRBV29-1; no firm D call. The CDR3 contains 13 residues. CDR1 is SQVTM and CDR2 is ANQGSEA in the germline V gene. The V end was cut by 3 bases, the J end by 1 base, with 9 bases between. CDR3 nucleotides: TGCAGCGTTGACTCGCGTAGGAACACTGAAGCTTTCTTT. The encoded protein is CSVDSRRNTEAFF.

Here the CDR3 reads CASSLGTGEGLNYGYTF. DNA for the CDR3: TGTGCCAGCAGCTTAGGGACAGGGGAGGGGTTAAACTATGGCTACACCTTC. This chain connects TRBV7-2 to TRBJ1-2; 9 bases fit TRBD1. Looked up from germline, CDR1 is SGHTA and CDR2 is FQGNSA. The CDR3 covers 17 residues. J was trimmed by 2 bases and V by 1 base; bases with no gene match: 8.

This clonotype has only a few counts. The chain joins TRBV6-5 to TRBJ1-5, with 10 nucleotides matching TRBD1. J was trimmed by 6 bases and V by 5 bases; bases with no gene match: 7. CDR1 and CDR2 from the germline V gene are MNHEY and SVGAGI. The CDR3 totals 15 residues. The chain's CDR3 is CASSVDRGLSQPQHF. CDR3 DNA: TGTGCCAGCAGTGTGGACAGGGGGTTAAGTCAGCCCCAGCATTTT.

In this sample, this clonotype turned up a few times. The V call is TRBV18, the J call TRBJ2-1; D unresolved. V shed 8 bases and J shed 0 bases, with 8 bases lying between them. The germline V gene encodes CDR1 KGHSH and CDR2 LQKENI. The CDR3 is 13 amino acids. CDR3 amino acids: CASVAGSYNEQFF. In DNA, the CDR3 is TGTGCCAGCGTAGCCGGCTCCTACAATGAGCAGTTCTTC.

This chain connects TRBV7-8 to TRBJ2-5; 10 bases agree with TRBD2. V lost 7 bases and J lost 1; bases outside the gene matches: 6. The CDR3 covers 15 residues. Germline V gives CDR1 SGHVS, CDR2 FQNEAQ. CDR3 in DNA: TGTGCCAGCAAGGGGACTAGCGCCCTCCAAGAGACCCAGTACTTC. This translates into CASKGTSALQETQYF.

This clonotype has just a few counts. This chain connects TRBV18 to TRBJ2-5, with TRBD1 as a possible D gene (6 bases). CDR3 length: 13 amino acids. Germline V CDR1 and CDR2: KGHSH, LQKENI. V was trimmed by 6 bases and J by 2 bases, leaving 10 bases between them. The CDR3: CASSPDRQETQYF. For the CDR3, the DNA is TGTGCCAGCTCTCCGGACAGACAAGAGACCCAGTACTTC. The entire variable domain, with the rest obtained from reference TRBV18 and TRBJ2-5, is as follows: NAGVMQNPRHLVRRRGQEARLRCSPMKGHSHVYWYRQLPEEGLKFMVYLQKENIIDESGMPKERFSAEFPKEGPSILRIQQVVRGDSAAYFCASSPDRQETQYFGPGTRLLVL.

The rearrangement joins TRBV12-5 to TRBJ2-5; the D gene is possibly TRBD2 (5 bases). This CDR3 has 13 residues. The ends were cut back, 5 bases at V and 6 bases at J, with 13 bases in the middle. Germline CDR1 is LGHNT and CDR2 is FRNRAP. CDR3: CASGLDPGKTQYF. The CDR3 nucleotides read TGTGCTAGTGGTCTAGACCCGGGGAAGACCCAGTACTTC.

The V call is TRBV18, the J call TRBJ2-1; TRBD2 might be the D (7 bases). The length of the CDR3 is 14 residues. Germline lookup yields CDR1 KGHSH and CDR2 LQKENI. V was cut by 3 bases and J by 6 bases, with 12 bases left in between. CDR3 sequence reads: CASSPQRGGNEQFF. In DNA, the CDR3 is TGTGCCAGCTCACCTCAGAGGGGGGGCAATGAGCAGTTCTTC.

This CDR3 is CSARETGYGYTF. DNA for the CDR3: TGCAGTGCTAGAGAAACAGGGTATGGCTACACCTTC. The chain is built from TRBV20-1 and TRBJ1-2; TRBD1 might be the D (6 bases). Germline V lookup: CDR1 DFQATT, CDR2 SNEGSKA (reference sequence). Trimming removed 0 bases from V and 5 bases from J, with 7 bases in between. There are 12 residues in the CDR3.

This clonotype occurred a few times. The gene calls are TRBV7-2 and TRBJ2-5, with TRBD2 matching 11 bases. Losses at the gene ends were 3 bases for V and 5 bases for J; bases not matched to a gene: 5. The CDR3 extends over 15 amino acids. Germline CDR1 SGHTA, CDR2 FQGNSA. The CDR3 DNA reads TGTGCCAGCAGCTTCACTAGCGGGAGTAAGGAGACCCAGTACTTC. Amino acid sequence: CASSFTSGSKETQYF.